This record covers a single T cell receptor (beta chain). Its antigen is not identified. These data belong to a study of vaccination effects on CD4 cells after COVID-19. Researchers isolated CD4+ T cells once roughly ten days of culture had elapsed. Either the mRNA-1273 or the BNT162b2 vaccine was given to participants as two doses. Study-wide points: In healthy vaccinees, only 1 of 255 vaccine-induced clones cross-reacted with common cold coronaviruses.

Sequenced by immunoSEQ multiplex PCR; TCRdb stores in-frame clones only, minus some. Counted here are under 55,000 clones, roughly 70% occurring once; the ten biggest clones make up around 7%. Specimen: CD4+ T cells from PBMCs cultured without peptide, collected after COVID-19 vaccination. This receptor was taken from a human donor who received a COVID-19 vaccine.

The CDR3 DNA is TGTGCCAGCAGTACTAACAGGGGTTTAAATGAAAAACTGTTTTTT. Translation gives CASSTNRGLNEKLFF. The V call is TRBV6-6, the J call TRBJ1-4; 7 nucleotides line up with TRBD1. Germline assignment: CDR1 MNHNY and CDR2 SVGAGI (reference sequence). V shed 5 bases, J shed 5 bases, and the junction held 8 bases outside the gene matches. The CDR3 contains 15 residues.